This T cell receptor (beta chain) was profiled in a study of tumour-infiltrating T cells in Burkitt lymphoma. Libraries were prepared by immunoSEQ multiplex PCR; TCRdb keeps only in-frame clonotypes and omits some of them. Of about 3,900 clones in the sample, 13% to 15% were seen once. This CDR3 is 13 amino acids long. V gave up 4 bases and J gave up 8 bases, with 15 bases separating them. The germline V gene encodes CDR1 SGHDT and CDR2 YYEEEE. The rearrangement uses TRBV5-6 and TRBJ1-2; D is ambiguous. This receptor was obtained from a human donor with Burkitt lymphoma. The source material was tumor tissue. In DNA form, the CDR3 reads TGTGCCAGCAGCCCGGGCCGACCTGGAGGCTACACCTTC. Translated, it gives CASSPGRPGGYTF.